This T cell receptor beta chain was recovered during a study of blood T cells in healthy people across ages. Study-level points and caveats: Possibly, changes in expanded clonotypes were confounded because donor CMV status was unknown.

Primed by a sample-barcoded 5' primer and a J-beta primer mix, a second PCR proceeded for 7 to 11 cycles. Paired-end reads containing CDR3 totaled no fewer than 3 million for each sample. One entry per CDR3 protein, called by TCRdb with MiXCR from the 5' RACE reads. The sample lists some 930,000 distinct CDR3 sequences, 25% to 35% occurring once. The sample holds many counts of this clonotype. Its specificity is unknown. This sample also belongs to another study, concerning T cells of mothers and their children. As that report states: A few healthy Caucasian mothers gave samples, and so did their six children.

The material sequenced was blood. This sequence originates from a woman in her thirties or forties in good health.

The CDR3 loop is CAISAGGGRTYYGYTF. In DNA form, the CDR3 reads TGTGCCATCAGTGCCGGGGGAGGCAGGACCTACTATGGCTACACCTTC. The chain employs TRBV10-3 and TRBJ1-2, with D possibly TRBD1 on 5 matching bases. Trimming stripped 4 bases from V and 3 bases from J, with 18 bases between. This CDR3 has 16 residues. Germline-derived CDR1 and CDR2 are ENHRY and SYGVKD.